A single sample gave rise to the 14 T cell receptor beta chains below, sequenced in a study of blood T cells in healthy people across ages. The second PCR ran about 6 to 11 cycles with a sample-barcoded 5' primer and J-beta primers. TCRdb re-analysed the 5' RACE reads in MiXCR, keeping a single row per CDR3 protein. The sample yields some 900,000 distinct CDR3 sequences, around 48% seen once. Sequencing was performed on blood. The receptors originated from a man aged 30-40 years in good health.

This chain uses TRBV12-3 or TRBV12-4 with TRBJ2-2, with D possibly matching TRBD1 (5 bases). CDR3 length: 14 residues. V was clipped by 3 bases and J by 5 bases, with 10 bases between them. CDR3 protein: CASSLTALTGELFF. The CDR3 nucleotides are TGTGCCAGCAGTTTGACAGCTTTGACCGGGGAGCTGTTTTTT.

V and J are TRBV12-3 or TRBV12-4 and TRBJ2-5, with no clear D. Deletions cut 5 bases from V and 5 bases from J, with 15 bases between. The CDR3 is 14 amino acids. Written as DNA, the CDR3 is TGTGCCAGCAGTGCCGGGCCGACGCGGGAGACCCAGTACTTC. It codes for CASSAGPTRETQYF.

A few counts support this clonotype. This chain connects TRBV3-1 to TRBJ2-1, with TRBD2 matching 9 bases. The CDR3 has 14 amino acids. In germline, CDR1 is LGHDT, CDR2 YNNKEL (reference sequence). The junction had 3 bases not matched to a gene; V was cut back by 0 bases and J by 9 bases. The CDR3 protein is CASSQERGGAEQFF. The CDR3 coding sequence is TGTGCCAGCAGCCAAGAGCGGGGGGGCGCTGAGCAGTTCTTC.

The chain combines TRBV29-1 with TRBJ2-7; D is unresolved. The CDR3 sequence is 12 residues long. Germline V lookup: CDR1 SQVTM, CDR2 ANQGSEA. Trimming removed 4 bases from V and 3 bases from J, with 10 bases in between. The CDR3: CSVARPNYEQYF. The CDR3 DNA sequence: TGCAGCGTTGCCAGGCCTAACTACGAGCAGTACTTC.

This chain uses TRBV12-3 or TRBV12-4 with TRBJ1-1; D is unclear. The CDR3 has 13 residues. V shed 4 bases and J shed 1 base, with 7 bases lying between them. CDR3 DNA: TGTGCCAGCAGTTATACAGAGAACACTGAAGCTTTCTTT. It is translated as CASSYTENTEAFF.

This clonotype was detected only a few times. This chain links TRBV20-1 with TRBJ2-1, with D unclear. The germline gives CDR1 DFQATT, CDR2 SNEGSKA (reference sequence). V lost 5 bases, J lost 4 bases, and 6 bases lay in between. The CDR3 spans 11 residues. The CDR3 spells CSAAQYNEQFF. The CDR3 DNA is TGCAGTGCTGCACAGTACAATGAGCAGTTCTTC.

V is TRBV20-1 and J is TRBJ2-3; D unclear. V was clipped by 5 bases and J by 3 bases, with 6 bases between them. The CDR3 is 11 residues long. Germline CDR1 DFQATT, CDR2 SNEGSKA (reference sequence). The CDR3 nucleotides are TGCAGTGCTTTGATTACAGATACGCAGTATTTT. Translation gives CSALITDTQYF.

The rearrangement links TRBV20-1 to TRBJ1-2; TRBD1 aligns across 9 bases. Trimming at V came to 3 bases and at J to 5 bases, leaving 19 bases not matched to a gene. The CDR3 covers 18 residues. Germline loops: CDR1 DFQATT, CDR2 SNEGSKA (reference sequence). In nucleotides, the CDR3 is TGCAGTGCTAGTTCTTGGTCTGGGGGACAGGGTTCTCTGTATGGCTACACCTTC. Residues: CSASSWSGGQGSLYGYTF.

This chain links TRBV7-9 with TRBJ1-6; a possible D gene is TRBD1 (6 bases). Germline assignment: CDR1 SEHNR and CDR2 FQNEAQ (reference sequence). Between the trimmed V and J ends, which lost 6 bases and 7 bases, there was a span of 13 bases. This CDR3 is 14 amino acids long. The CDR3 region has the DNA TGTGCCAGCAGTGGTCGGGGGGGCAATTCACCCCTCCACTTT. Translation gives CASSGRGGNSPLHF. The whole variable domain, remainder taken from reference TRBV7-9 and TRBJ1-6, is DTGVSQNPRHKITKRGQNVTFRCDPISEHNRLYWYRQTLGQGPEFLTYFQNEAQLEKSRLLSDRFSAERPKGSFSTLEIQRTEQGDSAMYLCASSGRGGNSPLHFGNGTRLTVT.

The chain joins TRBV11-2 to TRBJ2-7, with 7 bases that match TRBD1. Per the germline V gene, CDR1 is SGHAT and CDR2 is FQNNGV. This CDR3 spans 15 amino acids. Unmatched junction bases numbered 11, after V lost 5 bases and J lost 4 bases. For the CDR3, the DNA is TGTGCCAGCAGCGCACAACCAGACAGGGCATACGAGCAGTACTTC. The encoded protein is CASSAQPDRAYEQYF. The full variable domain, its missing parts supplied by reference TRBV11-2 and TRBJ2-7, is EAGVAQSPRYKIIEKRQSVAFWCNPISGHATLYWYQQILGQGPKLLIQFQNNGVVDDSQLPKDRFSAERLKGVDSTLKIQPAKLEDSAVYLCASSAQPDRAYEQYFGPGTRLTVT.

The V gene is TRBV7-3, the J gene TRBJ1-2; 9 bases map to TRBD1. Looked up from germline, CDR1 is SGHTA and CDR2 is FQGTGA. J was trimmed by 3 bases and V by 4 bases; bases with no gene match: 6. The CDR3 spans 15 residues. The CDR3 sequence is CASSSLDRGDYGYTF. The CDR3 DNA follows: TGTGCCAGCAGCTCACTGGACAGGGGAGACTATGGCTACACCTTC.

The chain uses TRBV4-1 and TRBJ1-1; 7 positions match TRBD1. Germline V CDR1 and CDR2: MGHRA, YSYEKL. The CDR3 extends over 18 amino acids. With 0 bases clipped from V and 4 bases from J, the junction kept 14 bases outside the gene matches. CDR3 residues: CASSQDGGGNLVGTEAFF. The CDR3 bases are TGCGCCAGCAGCCAAGACGGAGGGGGCAATTTAGTAGGCACTGAAGCTTTCTTT.

This clonotype was found once. This chain joins TRBV12-3 or TRBV12-4 and TRBJ2-5; 8 bases are shared with TRBD1. The CDR3 covers 15 residues. J lost 4 bases, V lost 3 bases, and 7 bases had no gene match. As DNA, the CDR3 is TGTGCCAGCAGTTTCCTCCAGGGGGCCTCAGAGACCCAGTACTTC. This codes for CASSFLQGASETQYF.

The rearrangement joins TRBV15 to TRBJ1-1, with D hard to call. Deletions cut 5 bases from V and 8 bases from J, with 15 bases between. The CDR3 spans 13 residues. The germline gives CDR1 LNHNV, CDR2 YYDKDF (reference sequence). Written as DNA, the CDR3 is TGTGCCACCAGCCCCTCCGGACCTCGAGAAGCTTTCTTT. Translation: CATSPSGPREAFF.